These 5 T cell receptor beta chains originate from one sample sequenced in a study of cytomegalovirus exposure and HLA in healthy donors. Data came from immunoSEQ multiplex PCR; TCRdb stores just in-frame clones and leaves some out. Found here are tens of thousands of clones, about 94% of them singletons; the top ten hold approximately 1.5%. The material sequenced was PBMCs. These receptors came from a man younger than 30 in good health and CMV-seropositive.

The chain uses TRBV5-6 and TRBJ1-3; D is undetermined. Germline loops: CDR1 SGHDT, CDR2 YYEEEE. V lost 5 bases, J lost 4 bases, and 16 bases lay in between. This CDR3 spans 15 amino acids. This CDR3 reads CASSYVAGSGNTIYF. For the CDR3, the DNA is TGTGCCAGCAGTTACGTCGCAGGATCCGGAAACACCATATATTTT.

CDR3 in amino acids: CASSPEIGDEQFF. The CDR3 DNA is TGCGCCAGCAGCCCGGAAATAGGAGATGAGCAGTTCTTC. J is TRBJ2-1 and V is TRBV4-1; D is unresolved. The CDR3 length is 13 residues. The V end was cut by 4 bases, the J end by 8 bases, with 12 bases between. The germline V gene has CDR1 MGHRA and CDR2 YSYEKL.

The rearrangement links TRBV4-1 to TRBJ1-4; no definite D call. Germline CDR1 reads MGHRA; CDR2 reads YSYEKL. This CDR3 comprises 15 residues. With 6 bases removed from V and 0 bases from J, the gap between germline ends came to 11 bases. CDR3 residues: CASRKLGATNEKLFF. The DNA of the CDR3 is TGCGCCAGCAGAAAACTCGGAGCAACTAATGAAAAACTGTTTTTT.

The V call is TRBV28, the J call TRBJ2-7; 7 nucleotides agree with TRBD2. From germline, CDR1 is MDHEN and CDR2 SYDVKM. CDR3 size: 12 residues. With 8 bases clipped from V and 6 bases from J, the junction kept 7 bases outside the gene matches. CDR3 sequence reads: CASGAGRREQYF. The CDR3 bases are TGTGCCAGCGGAGCGGGACGACGCGAGCAGTACTTC.

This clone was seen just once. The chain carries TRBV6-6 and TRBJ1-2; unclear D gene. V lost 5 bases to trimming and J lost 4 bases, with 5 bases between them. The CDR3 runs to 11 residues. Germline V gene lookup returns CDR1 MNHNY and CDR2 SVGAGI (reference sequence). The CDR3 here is CASSEGYGYTF. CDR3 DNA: TGTGCCAGCAGTGAGGGCTATGGCTACACCTTC.